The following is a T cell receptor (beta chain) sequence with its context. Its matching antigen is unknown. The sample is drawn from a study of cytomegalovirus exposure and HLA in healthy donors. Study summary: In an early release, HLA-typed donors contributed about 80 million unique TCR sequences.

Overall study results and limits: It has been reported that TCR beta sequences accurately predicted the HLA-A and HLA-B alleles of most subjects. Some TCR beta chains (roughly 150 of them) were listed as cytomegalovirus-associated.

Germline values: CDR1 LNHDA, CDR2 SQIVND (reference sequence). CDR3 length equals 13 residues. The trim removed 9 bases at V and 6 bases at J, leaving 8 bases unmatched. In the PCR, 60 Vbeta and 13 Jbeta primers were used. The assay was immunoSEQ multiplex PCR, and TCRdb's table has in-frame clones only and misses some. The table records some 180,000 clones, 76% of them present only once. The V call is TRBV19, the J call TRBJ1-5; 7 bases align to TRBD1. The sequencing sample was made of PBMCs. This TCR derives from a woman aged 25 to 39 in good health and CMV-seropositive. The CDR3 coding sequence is TGTGCCAGCCTCTCCGCAGGGGGTCAGCCCCAGCATTTT. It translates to CASLSAGGQPQHF. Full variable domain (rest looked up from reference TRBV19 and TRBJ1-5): DGGITQSPKYLFRKEGQNVTLSCEQNLNHDAMYWYRQDPGQGLRLIYYSQIVNDFQKGDIAEGYSVSREKKESFPLTVTSAQKNPTAFYLCASLSAGGQPQHFGDGTRLSIL.